What follows are 9 T cell receptor beta chains derived from one specimen sequenced in a study of cytomegalovirus exposure and HLA in healthy donors. Profiled with immunoSEQ multiplex PCR; TCRdb holds only in-frame clones, not every one. This sample yields 120,000 or so clones, of which about 90% are seen a single time; 1.4% to 1.5% belongs to the top ten. The sequenced sample was PBMCs. The source is a man aged 25 to 40 in good health and CMV-seronegative.

This clone occurred once. CDR3 sequence reads: CASSEVTGSNEKLFF. The CDR3 coding sequence is TGTGCCAGCAGCGAGGTGACAGGGTCTAATGAAAAACTGTTTTTT. The genes are TRBV6-1 and TRBJ1-4; 7 positions match TRBD1. Trimming cost V 6 bases and J 3 bases; bases outside gene matches: 7. Germline CDR1 MNHNS, CDR2 SASEGT. CDR3 size: 15 residues.

This clone has a handful of counts. The chain recombines TRBV19 with TRBJ2-5; 8 positions agree with TRBD2. Germline V gene lookup returns CDR1 LNHDA and CDR2 SQIVND (reference sequence). The CDR3 is made up of 13 amino acids. Trimming cost V 2 bases and J 8 bases; bases outside gene matches: 4. The CDR3 reads CASSISGGNTQYF. The CDR3, as DNA: TGTGCCAGTAGTATATCGGGAGGGAACACCCAGTACTTC.

This rearrangement joins TRBV4-3 to TRBJ1-4; D perhaps matches TRBD1 (5 bases). The CDR3 is 14 residues long. CDR1 is LGHNA and CDR2 is YSLEER in the germline V gene. The V end was cut by 1 base, the J end by 8 bases, with 11 bases between. Here the CDR3 DNA reads TGCGCCAGCAGCCAAGTGGGGGGGGAGGAAAAACTGTTTTTT. Translation: CASSQVGGEEKLFF.

This chain joins TRBV2 and TRBJ2-2; D possibly corresponds to TRBD2 (5 bases). This CDR3 spans 15 amino acids. CDR1 is SNHLY, CDR2 FYNNEI, per germline. Trimming stripped 7 bases from V and 2 bases from J, with 14 bases between. The CDR3 region has the DNA TGTGCCAGCACCGCCCTGGGAGCCAACACCGGGGAGCTGTTTTTT. It translates to CASTALGANTGELFF.

The chain is built from TRBV7-9 and TRBJ1-1; D unresolved. The CDR3 has 11 residues. Looked up from germline, CDR1 is SEHNR and CDR2 is FQNEAQ (reference sequence). The germline V and J ends were trimmed by 4 bases and 11 bases, with 11 bases remaining between them. The CDR3 sequence is CASSSTGEAFF. The CDR3 DNA sequence: TGTGCCAGCAGCTCGACCGGAGAGGCTTTCTTT.

This clone was seen once. The DNA of the CDR3 is TGCGCCAGCAGCTTATTAGTAGCAGATACGCAGTATTTT. This encodes CASSLLVADTQYF. This chain connects TRBV5-1 to TRBJ2-3; D is uncertain. The CDR3 covers 13 residues. Germline CDR1 reads SGHRS; CDR2 reads YFSETQ. The germline V and J ends were trimmed by 2 bases and 4 bases, with 8 bases remaining between them.

This clone was seen a single time. The genes are TRBV7-6 and TRBJ2-5; tentative D call: TRBD1 (5 bases). Per the germline V gene, CDR1 is SGHVS and CDR2 is FNYEAQ. With 3 bases removed from V and 5 bases from J, the gap between germline ends came to 13 bases. The CDR3 extends over 14 amino acids. CDR3 protein: CASSFDRMSETQYF. The CDR3 DNA reads as TGTGCCAGCAGCTTTGACAGAATGAGTGAGACCCAGTACTTC. Variable domain in full (rest from reference TRBV7-6 and TRBJ2-5): GAGVSQSPRYKVTKRGQDVALRCDPISGHVSLYWYRQALGQGPEFLTYFNYEAQQDKSGLPNDRFSAERPEGSISTLTIQRTEQRDSAMYRCASSFDRMSETQYFGPGTRLLVL.

The CDR3 region has the DNA TGCGCCAGCAGCCGAAGCAGTAACAACAGGGAAGACTATGGCTACACCTTC. Its translation: CASSRSSNNREDYGYTF. This chain uses TRBV23-1 with TRBJ1-2, with D possibly matching TRBD1 (6 bases). TRBV23-1 is an ORF for which the function is uncertain. The CDR3 spans 17 residues. V was shortened by 6 bases and J by 3 bases, with 23 bases between the two germline ends.

This clone turned up a few times. V and J are TRBV7-9 and TRBJ2-5, with 14 bases fitting TRBD2. Germline CDR1 SEHNR, CDR2 FQNEAQ (reference sequence). Trimming removed 5 bases from V and 4 bases from J; junction bases left unmatched: 9. CDR3 length: 17 residues. CDR3 nucleotide sequence: TGTGCCAGCAGCCCCCTGGGACTAGCGGGAGCGCCAGAGACCCAGTACTTC. It translates to CASSPLGLAGAPETQYF.